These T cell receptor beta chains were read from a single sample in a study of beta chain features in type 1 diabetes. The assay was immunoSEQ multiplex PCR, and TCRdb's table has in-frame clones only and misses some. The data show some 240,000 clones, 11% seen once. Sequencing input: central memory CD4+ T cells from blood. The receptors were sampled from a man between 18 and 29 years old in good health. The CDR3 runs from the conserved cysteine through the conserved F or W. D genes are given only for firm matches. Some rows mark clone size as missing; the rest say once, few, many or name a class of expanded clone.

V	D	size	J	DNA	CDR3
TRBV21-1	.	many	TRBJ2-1	TGTGCCAGCAGCAAAGGGAGGGGGACTACCGACAATGAGCAGTTCTTC	CASSKGRGTTDNEQFF
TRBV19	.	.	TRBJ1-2	TGTGCCAGTAGCCCCGGGACACAATATGGCTACACCTTC	CASSPGTQYGYTF
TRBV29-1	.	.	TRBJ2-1	TGCAGCGTTCCCCCTGCGCGGACAGACAATGAGCAGTTCTTC	CSVPPARTDNEQFF
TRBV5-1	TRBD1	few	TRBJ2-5	TGCGCCAGCAGATTGGACAGGGAAGGATGGGAGACCCAGTACTTC	CASRLDREGWETQYF
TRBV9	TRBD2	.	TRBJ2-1	TGTGCCAGCAGCGTTGAGGGAAAGCGGGAGGCCCTGTACAATGAGCAGTTCTTC	CASSVEGKREALYNEQFF
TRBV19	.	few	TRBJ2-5	TGTGCCAGTAGTATTTTACATCAAGAGACCCAGTACTTC	CASSILHQETQYF
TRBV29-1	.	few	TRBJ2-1	TGCAGCGTTGAAGCAGGCCGTACCAATGAGCAGTTCTTC	CSVEAGRTNEQFF
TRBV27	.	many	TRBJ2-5	TGTGCCAGCAGTCCCCGAGGCCAAGGTTTTGGGACCCAGTACTTC	CASSPRGQGFGTQYF
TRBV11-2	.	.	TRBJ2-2	TGTGCCAGCAGCCCCACAAGGACTTCGAACACCGGGGAGCTGTTTTTT	CASSPTRTSNTGELFF
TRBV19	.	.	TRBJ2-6	TGTGCCAGTAGTGCGACAGGTCCCACCGGGGCCAACGTCCTGACTTTC	CASSATGPTGANVLTF
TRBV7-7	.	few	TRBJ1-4	TGTGCCAGCAGGGGCGACGGTAATGAAAAACTGTTTTTT	CASRGDGNEKLFF
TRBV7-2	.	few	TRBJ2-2	TGTGCCAGCAGCCCTACCCCCGGTTCGTCCGGGGAGCTGTTTTTT	CASSPTPGSSGELFF
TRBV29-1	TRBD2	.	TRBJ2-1	TGCAGCGTTGAAAGGCTAGCGGACAATGAGCAGTTCTTC	CSVERLADNEQFF
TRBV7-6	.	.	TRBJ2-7	TGTGCCAGCAGCTTGGGGACGTCGAGCTCCTACGAGCAGTACTTC	CASSLGTSSSYEQYF
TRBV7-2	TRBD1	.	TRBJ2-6	TGTGCCAGCAGCCCATTCAACAGGGGACCTGGGGCCAACGTCCTGACTTTC	CASSPFNRGPGANVLTF
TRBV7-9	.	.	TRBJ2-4	TGTGCCAGCAGCTTAGGAGCGGAAAACATTCAGTACTTC	CASSLGAENIQYF
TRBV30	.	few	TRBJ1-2	TGTGCCTGGAGTGCAGGGAGGTATGGCTACACCTTC	CAWSAGRYGYTF
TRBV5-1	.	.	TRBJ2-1	TGCGCCAGCAGCTTGAGTGGGAGCCCCAACTACAATGAGCAGTTCTTC	CASSLSGSPNYNEQFF
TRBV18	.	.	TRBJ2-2	TGTGCCAGCTCAACCAACGGTTTCGGGGAGCTGTTTTTT	CASSTNGFGELFF
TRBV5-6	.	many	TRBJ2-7	TGTGCCAGCAGCCCGGGACCGGGTCTCTCCTACGAGCAGTACTTC	CASSPGPGLSYEQYF
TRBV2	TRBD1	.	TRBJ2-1	TGTGCCAGCAGCGTACAGGGGGGAGTATACAATGAGCAGTTCTTC	CASSVQGGVYNEQFF
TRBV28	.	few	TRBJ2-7	TGTGCCAGCAGTTTCCTAAGGGAGCAGTACTTC	CASSFLREQYF
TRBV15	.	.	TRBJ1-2	TGTGCCACCAGCAGAGCTCTGGGTGGCTACACCTTC	CATSRALGGYTF
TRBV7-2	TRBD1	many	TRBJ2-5	TGTGCCAGCAGCTTAGCGCGAGGGGGCAGAAAGACCCAGTACTTC	CASSLARGGRKTQYF
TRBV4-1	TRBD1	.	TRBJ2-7	TGCGCCAGCAGCCAAGGTCCGGGACAGGGTCGAAGGCACGAGCAGTACTTC	CASSQGPGQGRRHEQYF
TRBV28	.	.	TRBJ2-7	TGTGCCAGCATCGACAGCGGGCGCTACGAGCAGTACTTC	CASIDSGRYEQYF
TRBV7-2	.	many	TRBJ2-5	TGTGCCAGCAGCTTAGGGACAGGGAGGGCGAAGACCCAGTACTTC	CASSLGTGRAKTQYF
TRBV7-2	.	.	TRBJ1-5	TGTGCCAGCAGCCCCCCGCGTCCAGGGCAGCCCCAGCATTTT	CASSPPRPGQPQHF
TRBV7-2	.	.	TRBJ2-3	TGTGCCAGCAGCTTAGATGAATCTACGCAGTATTTT	CASSLDESTQYF
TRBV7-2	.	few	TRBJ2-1	TGTGCCAGCAGCCCCGGCGCCGCCCGAGGCCCCAATGAGCAGTTCTTC	CASSPGAARGPNEQFF
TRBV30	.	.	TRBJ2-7	TGTGCCTGGAGTCCAGCTGGGAGCTCCTACGAGCAGTACTTC	CAWSPAGSSYEQYF
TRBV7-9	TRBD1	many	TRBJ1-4	TGTGCCAGCAGCGCGGGACAGGACGATGAAAAACTGTTTTTT	CASSAGQDDEKLFF
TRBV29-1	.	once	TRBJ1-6	TGCAGCGCAGGGACGGATTATAATTCACCCCTCCACTTT	CSAGTDYNSPLHF
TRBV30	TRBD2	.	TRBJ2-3	TGTGCCTGGACCGTTTACAGATTAGCGGGGAGGAGCACAGATACGCAGTATTTT	CAWTVYRLAGRSTDTQYF
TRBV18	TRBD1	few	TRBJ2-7	TGTGCCAGCTCATCCGGGACAGGGGGGCCCTACGAGCAGTACTTC	CASSSGTGGPYEQYF
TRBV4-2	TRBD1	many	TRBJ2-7	TGTGCCAGCAGCCAAGATACCGTCCGGGACAGCCGATTAGAGCAGTACTTC	CASSQDTVRDSRLEQYF
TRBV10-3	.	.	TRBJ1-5	TGTGCCATCAGGGGTGACAATCAGCCCCAGCATTTT	CAIRGDNQPQHF
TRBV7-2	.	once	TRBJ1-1	TGTGCCAGCAGCCGAGGGGTTAGGAACACTGAAGCTTTCTTT	CASSRGVRNTEAFF
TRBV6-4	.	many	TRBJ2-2	TGTGCCAGCAGAAAATTTGGCGGGGAGCTGTTTTTT	CASRKFGGELFF
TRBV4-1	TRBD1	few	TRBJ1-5	TGCGCCAGCAGCCACGACAGGGCCAATCAGCCCCAGCATTTT	CASSHDRANQPQHF
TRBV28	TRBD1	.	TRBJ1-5	TGTGCCAGCAGAACAGGGGATCAGCCCCAGCATTTT	CASRTGDQPQHF
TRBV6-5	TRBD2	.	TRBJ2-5	TGTGCCAGCAGTGTAGGCGGGGGCCAAGAGACCCAGTACTTC	CASSVGGGQETQYF
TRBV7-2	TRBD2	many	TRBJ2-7	TGTGCCAGCAGCTTAGCGAACCTGGCAGCGGGAGCCTACGAGCAGTACTTC	CASSLANLAAGAYEQYF
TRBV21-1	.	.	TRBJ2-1	TGTGCCAGCAGCAAAGGCCCTAGCGGGAGCGGTAATAATGAGCAGTTCTTC	CASSKGPSGSGNNEQFF
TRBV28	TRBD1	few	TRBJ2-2	TGTGCCAGCAGTCGTACAGGGGGGACGAGCACCGGGGAGCTGTTTTTT	CASSRTGGTSTGELFF
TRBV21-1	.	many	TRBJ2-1	TGTGCCAGCAGCCAAAACAGCCCCTTCAATGAGCAGTTCTTC	CASSQNSPFNEQFF
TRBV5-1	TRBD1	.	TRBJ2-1	TGCGCCAGCAGCTTGGTGGGGACAGAATACAATGAGCAGTTCTTC	CASSLVGTEYNEQFF